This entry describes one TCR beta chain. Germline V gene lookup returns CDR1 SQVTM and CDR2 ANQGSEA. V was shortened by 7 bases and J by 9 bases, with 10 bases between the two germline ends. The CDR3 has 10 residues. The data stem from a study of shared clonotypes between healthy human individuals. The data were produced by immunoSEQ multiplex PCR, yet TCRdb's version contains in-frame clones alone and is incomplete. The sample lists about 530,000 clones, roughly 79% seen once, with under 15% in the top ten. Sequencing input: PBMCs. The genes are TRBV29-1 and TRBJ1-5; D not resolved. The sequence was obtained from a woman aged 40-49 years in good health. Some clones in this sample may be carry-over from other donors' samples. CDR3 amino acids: CSAVNGPQHF. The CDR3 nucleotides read TGCAGCGCCGTAAACGGGCCCCAGCATTTT.